These 7 T cell receptor beta chains came from one sample sequenced in a study of control samples from healthy donors and cancer patients. Generated by immunoSEQ multiplex PCR, the TCRdb table keeps only in-frame clones and is missing some. The sample lists about 140,000 clones; about 90% were seen once. The sequenced sample consisted of blood. These receptors all stem from a man between 18 and 35 years old in good health.

This clone has only one observation. V usage is TRBV5-1 and J usage is TRBJ2-7, with 7 bases lining up with TRBD1. This CDR3 is built from 13 residues. Germline V CDR1 and CDR2: SGHRS, YFSETQ. Germline trimming cut 3 bases from V and 1 base from J; bases unmatched to any gene: 1. As DNA, the CDR3 is TGCGCCAGCAGCTCGGGACAGTCCTACGAGCAGTACTTC. Its translation is CASSSGQSYEQYF. Full variable domain (rest looked up from reference TRBV5-1 and TRBJ2-7): KAGVTQTPRYLIKTRGQQVTLSCSPISGHRSVSWYQQTPGQGLQFLFEYFSETQRNKGNFPGRFSGRQFSNSRSEMNVSTLELGDSALYLCASSSGQSYEQYFGPGTRLTVT.

The V call is TRBV7-9, the J call TRBJ2-7; D gene ambiguous. Germline CDR1 is SEHNR and CDR2 is FQNEAQ (reference sequence). Trimming left V 5 bases short and J 1 base short, with 6 bases between. This CDR3 region has 12 residues. CDR3 region: CASSLISYEQYF. In DNA, the CDR3 is TGTGCCAGCAGCCTAATATCCTACGAGCAGTACTTC.

The rearrangement links TRBV28 to TRBJ2-7; 10 bases align to TRBD1. V shed 4 bases and J 6 bases; nucleotides not matched to a gene: 15. CDR1 and CDR2 (germline): MDHEN, SYDVKM. The CDR3 is made up of 17 amino acids. In DNA form, the CDR3 reads TGTGCCAGCAGTTCGCTGGGGACAGGGGACCCTCTCTCCGAGCAGTACTTC. Translation: CASSSLGTGDPLSEQYF.

The chain recombines TRBV10-1 with TRBJ1-5, with unresolved D. The V end lost 5 bases, the J end lost 0 bases, and 5 bases lay between the germline ends. This CDR3 is 13 amino acids long. The germline CDR1 and CDR2 sequences are WNHNN and SYGVQD (reference sequence). CDR3 region: CASSHRSNQPQHF. CDR3 nucleotides: TGCGCCAGCAGTCACCGTAGCAATCAGCCCCAGCATTTT.

The chain is built from TRBV5-1 and TRBJ1-1, with D tentatively TRBD1 (5 bases). Germline V CDR1 and CDR2: SGHRS, YFSETQ. Trimming left V 6 bases short and J 3 bases short, with 27 bases between. CDR3 length equals 18 residues. CDR3 DNA: TGCGCCAGCACCCCGGCCCGGGACGCCAATTCTCCGTACACTGAAGCTTTCTTT. Protein product: CASTPARDANSPYTEAFF.

The gene calls are TRBV11-2 and TRBJ1-2, with D tentatively TRBD1 (6 bases). Trimming left V 4 bases short and J 0 bases short, with 15 bases between. Per the germline V gene, CDR1 is SGHAT and CDR2 is FQNNGV. CDR3 length equals 16 residues. CDR3 region: CASSSEGGPPNYGYTF. CDR3 sequence (DNA): TGTGCCAGCAGCTCCGAGGGGGGGCCCCCTAACTATGGCTACACCTTC.

The chain employs TRBV10-1 and TRBJ1-5; TRBD1 matches at 8 bases. The V gene's germline CDR1 is WNHNN and CDR2 SYGVQD (reference sequence). V lost 6 bases and J lost 6; bases outside the gene matches: 7. The CDR3 consists of 14 residues. The CDR3 DNA follows: TGCGCCAGCAGCGGGACAGGTCTCGGTCAGCCCCAGCATTTT. It codes for CASSGTGLGQPQHF.